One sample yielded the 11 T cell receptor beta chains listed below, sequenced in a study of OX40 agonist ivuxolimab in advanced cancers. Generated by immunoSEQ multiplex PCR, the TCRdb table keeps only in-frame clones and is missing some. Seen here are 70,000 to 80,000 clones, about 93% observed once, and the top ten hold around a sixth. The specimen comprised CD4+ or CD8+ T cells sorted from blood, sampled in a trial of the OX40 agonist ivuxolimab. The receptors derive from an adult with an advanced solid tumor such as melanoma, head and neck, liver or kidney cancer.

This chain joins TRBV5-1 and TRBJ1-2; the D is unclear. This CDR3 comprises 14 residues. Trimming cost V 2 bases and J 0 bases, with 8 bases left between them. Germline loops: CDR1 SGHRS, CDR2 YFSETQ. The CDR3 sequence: CASSFMDANYGYTF. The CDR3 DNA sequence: TGCGCCAGCAGCTTTATGGACGCTAACTATGGCTACACCTTC.

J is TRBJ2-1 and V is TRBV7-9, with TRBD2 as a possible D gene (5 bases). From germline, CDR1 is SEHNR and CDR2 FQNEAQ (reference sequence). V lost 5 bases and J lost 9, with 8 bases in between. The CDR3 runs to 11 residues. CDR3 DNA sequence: TGTGCCAGCAGCCCTGGAGGTGAGCAGTTCTTC. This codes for CASSPGGEQFF.

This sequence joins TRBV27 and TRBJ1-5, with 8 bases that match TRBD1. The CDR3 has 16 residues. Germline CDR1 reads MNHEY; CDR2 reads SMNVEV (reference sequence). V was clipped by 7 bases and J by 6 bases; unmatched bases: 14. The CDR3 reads CASKDSGRGRTQPQHF. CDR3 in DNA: TGTGCCAGCAAGGACTCGGGCAGGGGGCGGACTCAGCCCCAGCATTTT.

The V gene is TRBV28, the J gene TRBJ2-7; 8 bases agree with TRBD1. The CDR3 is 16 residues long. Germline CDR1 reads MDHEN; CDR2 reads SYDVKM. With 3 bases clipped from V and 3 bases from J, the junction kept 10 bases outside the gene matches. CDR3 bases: TGTGCCAGCAGTTTGGGCGATACAGGGGGAGACTACGAGCAGTACTTC. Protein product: CASSLGDTGGDYEQYF.

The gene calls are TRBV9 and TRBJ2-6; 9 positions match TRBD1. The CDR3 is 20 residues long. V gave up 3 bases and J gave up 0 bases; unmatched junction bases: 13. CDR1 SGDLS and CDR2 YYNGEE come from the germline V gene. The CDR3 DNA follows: TGTGCCAGCAGCGCAATGATAGGGGACAGGGCGTCCTCTGGGGCCAACGTCCTGACTTTC. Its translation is CASSAMIGDRASSGANVLTF. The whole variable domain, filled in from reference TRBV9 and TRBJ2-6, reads DSGVTQTPKHLITATGQRVTLRCSPRSGDLSVYWYQQSLDQGLQFLIQYYNGEERAKGNILERFSAQQFPDLHSELNLSSLELGDSALYFCASSAMIGDRASSGANVLTFGAGSRLTVL.

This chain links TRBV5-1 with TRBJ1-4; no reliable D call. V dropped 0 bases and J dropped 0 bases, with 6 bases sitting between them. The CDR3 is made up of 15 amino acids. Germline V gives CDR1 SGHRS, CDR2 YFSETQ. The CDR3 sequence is CASSLVGATNEKLFF. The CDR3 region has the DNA TGCGCCAGCAGCTTGGTGGGTGCAACTAATGAAAAACTGTTTTTT.

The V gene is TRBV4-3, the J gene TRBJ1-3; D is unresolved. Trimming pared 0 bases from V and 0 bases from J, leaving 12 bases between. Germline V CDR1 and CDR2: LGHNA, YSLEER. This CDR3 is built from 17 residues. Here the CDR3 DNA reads TGCGCCAGCAGCCAAGAAGGAGGGTTTAGCTCTGGAAACACCATATATTTT. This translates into CASSQEGGFSSGNTIYF.

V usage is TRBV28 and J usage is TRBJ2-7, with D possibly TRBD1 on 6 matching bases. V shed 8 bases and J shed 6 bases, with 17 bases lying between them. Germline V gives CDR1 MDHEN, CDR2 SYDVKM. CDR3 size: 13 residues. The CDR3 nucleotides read TGTGCCAGCGCCCGATGGGGGCGCGTCGAGCAGTACTTC. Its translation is CASARWGRVEQYF.

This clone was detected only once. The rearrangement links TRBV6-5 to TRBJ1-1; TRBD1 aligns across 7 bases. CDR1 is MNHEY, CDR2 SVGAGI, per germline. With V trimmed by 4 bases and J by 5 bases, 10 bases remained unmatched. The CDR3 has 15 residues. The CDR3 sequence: CASSLWETGETEAFF. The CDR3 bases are TGTGCCAGCAGTTTATGGGAAACAGGGGAAACTGAAGCTTTCTTT.

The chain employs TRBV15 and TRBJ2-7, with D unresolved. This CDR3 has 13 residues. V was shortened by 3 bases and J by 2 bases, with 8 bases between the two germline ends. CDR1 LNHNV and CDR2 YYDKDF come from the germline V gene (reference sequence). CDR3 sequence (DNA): TGTGCCACCAGCAGGGACCGAACCTACGAGCAGTACTTC. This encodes CATSRDRTYEQYF.

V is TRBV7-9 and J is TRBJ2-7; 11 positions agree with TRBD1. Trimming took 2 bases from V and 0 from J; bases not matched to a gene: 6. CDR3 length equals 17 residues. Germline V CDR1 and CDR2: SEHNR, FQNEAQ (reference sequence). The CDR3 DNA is TGTGCCAGCAGCTTACCCGGGACAGGGGGGAGCTCCTACGAGCAGTACTTC. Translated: CASSLPGTGGSSYEQYF.